A single sample is the source of the 21 T cell receptor beta chains below, sequenced in a study of T-cell memory formation after mild COVID-19. From the 5' RACE reads, TCRdb called clonotypes with MiXCR, one entry per CDR3 protein. The top ten clones hold roughly an eighth of a sample with about 470,000 distinct CDR3 sequences, roughly 18% of them seen once. Sequenced: PBMCs or a T cell subset sorted from them (not recorded which). Receptor source: an adult woman who had mild COVID-19 (a few samples of this study predate the infection). Cell type and time point are not known.

This clonotype occurred a few times. The V call is TRBV19, the J call TRBJ2-1, with a possible D match to TRBD2 (5 bases). The CDR3 has 15 residues. From germline, CDR1 is LNHDA and CDR2 SQIVND (reference sequence). V lost 5 bases to trimming and J lost 0 bases, with 11 bases between them. Here the CDR3 DNA reads TGTGCCAGTAGTGCAAGTAGCGCCTCCTACAATGAGCAGTTCTTC. It translates to CASSASSASYNEQFF.

V and J are TRBV6-5 and TRBJ2-1; D is uncertain. This CDR3 contains 12 residues. Trimming removed 5 bases at V and 8 bases at J, with 10 bases between. CDR1 is MNHEY, CDR2 SVGAGI, per germline. The CDR3 region is CASSPNIYEQFF. The CDR3 DNA is TGTGCCAGCAGTCCTAATATCTATGAGCAGTTCTTC.

This clonotype has a handful of counts. The DNA for the CDR3 is TGTGCCAGCAGTTGGACAGGGGGCAACGATGAGCAGTTCTTC. This translates into CASSWTGGNDEQFF. This chain connects TRBV6-2 or TRBV6-3 to TRBJ2-1; 11 nucleotides match TRBD1. The CDR3 is 14 residues long. Germline CDR1 MNHEY, CDR2 SVGEGT. With V trimmed by 4 bases and J by 8 bases, 4 bases remained unmatched.

The rearrangement uses TRBV7-2 and TRBJ1-2; D is unresolved. The CDR3 runs 11 residues. V lost 1 base and J lost 9, with 6 bases in between. Germline CDR1 and CDR2: SGHTA and FQGNSA. CDR3 coding DNA: TGTGCCAGCAGCTTAGAAGGAAGCTACACCTTC. Its protein is CASSLEGSYTF.

Only a few counts were recorded for this clonotype. The J gene is TRBJ1-2, the V gene TRBV6-5, with a possible D match to TRBD1 (5 bases). With 0 bases removed from V and 6 bases from J, the gap between germline ends came to 11 bases. This CDR3 is built from 14 residues. Germline V gene data show CDR1 as MNHEY and CDR2 as SVGAGI. The CDR3 coding sequence is TGTGCCAGCAGTTACTCGAGGAGAGGGGATGGCTACACCTTC. As protein: CASSYSRRGDGYTF.

This clonotype was counted only a few times. The gene calls are TRBV5-1 and TRBJ1-2, with D unresolved. Deletions cut 0 bases from V and 1 base from J, with 10 bases between. There are 15 residues in the CDR3. Germline V lookup: CDR1 SGHRS, CDR2 YFSETQ. Here the CDR3 DNA reads TGCGCCAGCAGCTTGGACAGCCCAATTAACTATGGCTACACCTTC. Translation: CASSLDSPINYGYTF.

The chain is built from TRBV7-8 and TRBJ1-4; TRBD1 is a possible D gene (5 bases). The CDR3 is 15 amino acids. Between the trimmed V and J ends, which lost 4 bases and 5 bases, there was a span of 14 bases. The germline CDR1 and CDR2 sequences are SGHVS and FQNEAQ. CDR3 bases: TGTGCCAGCAGCTCAGCGGGACTCTTCAATGAAAAACTGTTTTTT. Protein product: CASSSAGLFNEKLFF.

The genes are TRBV3-1 and TRBJ2-5; no firm D call. CDR1 is LGHDT and CDR2 is YNNKEL in the germline V gene (reference sequence). Deletions cut 0 bases from V and 2 bases from J, with 10 bases between. The CDR3 totals 15 residues. For the CDR3, the DNA is TGTGCCAGCAGCCAAGATCCTAGGTCGCAAGAGACCCAGTACTTC. Its protein is CASSQDPRSQETQYF.

This sequence joins TRBV27 and TRBJ2-5, with 7 bases fitting TRBD2. The trim removed 9 bases at V and 3 bases at J, leaving 16 bases unmatched. This CDR3 has 16 residues. Looked up from germline, CDR1 is MNHEY and CDR2 is SMNVEV (reference sequence). The CDR3 DNA follows: TGTGCCAGAGTAGGTACGACTAGCTATGCAAAAGAGACCCAGTACTTC. This encodes CARVGTTSYAKETQYF.

This clonotype has more than one count but fewer than ten. The chain combines TRBV19 with TRBJ2-5; D may be TRBD2 (7 bases). The CDR3 has 15 amino acids. The germline gives CDR1 LNHDA, CDR2 SQIVND (reference sequence). The V and J ends lost 6 bases and 5 bases respectively, with 19 bases between them. This CDR3 reads CASSTEGGRGETQYF. As DNA, the CDR3 is TGTGCCAGTAGCACCGAGGGGGGGCGCGGGGAGACCCAGTACTTC.

A few counts support this clonotype. This chain uses TRBV7-9 with TRBJ1-1; 8 nucleotides line up with TRBD1. CDR3 size: 17 residues. The germline V gene has CDR1 SEHNR and CDR2 FQNEAQ (reference sequence). V was clipped by 5 bases and J by 0 bases; unmatched bases: 11. The DNA for the CDR3 is TGTGCCAGCAGCCCAGCCGGCAGGGGGCCTATGAACACTGAAGCTTTCTTT. This translates into CASSPAGRGPMNTEAFF.

This clonotype was observed a few times. The V gene is TRBV7-9, the J gene TRBJ1-5; D perhaps matches TRBD1 (5 bases). CDR1 and CDR2 from the germline V gene are SEHNR and FQNEAQ (reference sequence). The CDR3 spans 13 residues. Trimming took 3 bases from V and 7 from J, leaving 10 bases between them. This CDR3 reads CASSFRVGQPQHF. Here the CDR3 DNA reads TGTGCCAGCAGCTTCAGGGTTGGGCAGCCCCAGCATTTT.

The CDR3 reads CASSVRSGQSNTEAFF. The CDR3 nucleotides read TGTGCCAGCAGTGTAAGATCGGGACAGTCGAACACTGAAGCTTTCTTT. The chain recombines TRBV2 with TRBJ1-1; 7 bases fit TRBD1. CDR3 size: 16 residues. In germline, CDR1 is SNHLY, CDR2 FYNNEI. With 4 bases clipped from V and 1 base from J, the junction kept 9 bases outside the gene matches.

In this sample, this clonotype turned up a few times. The junction does not match germline at one end; this may be a read error. J is TRBJ1-4 and V is TRBV4-1; D unresolved. This CDR3 contains 14 residues. Looked up from germline, CDR1 is MGHRA and CDR2 is YSYEKL. The CDR3 DNA sequence: TGCGCCAGCAGCCATTTTAGGCAGGATGAGAAACTGTTTTTT. Translating gives CASSHFRQDEKLFF.

This clonotype was seen a handful of times. The J gene is TRBJ2-1, the V gene TRBV12-5, with TRBD2 matching 7 bases. The CDR3 spans 19 residues. V lost 1 base and J lost 2; bases outside the gene matches: 14. In germline, CDR1 is LGHNT, CDR2 FRNRAP. The CDR3 loop is CASGLAGDYRSMAYNEQFF. As DNA, the CDR3 is TGTGCTAGTGGTTTGGCCGGGGACTATCGGTCCATGGCCTACAATGAGCAGTTCTTC.

The table lists this clonotype with a few counts. The rearrangement uses TRBV20-1 and TRBJ2-1; 9 positions agree with TRBD2. Germline CDR1 reads DFQATT; CDR2 reads SNEGSKA (reference sequence). CDR3 length: 17 residues. V was clipped by 0 bases and J by 5 bases; unmatched bases: 11. The CDR3: CSARDHSREGLHNEQFF. CDR3 nucleotide sequence: TGCAGTGCTAGAGATCATTCGCGGGAGGGCCTCCACAATGAGCAGTTCTTC.

The V call is TRBV3-1, the J call TRBJ2-5; D remains unclear. The CDR3 runs 12 residues. CDR1 LGHDT and CDR2 YNNKEL come from the germline V gene (reference sequence). The ends were cut back, 0 bases at V and 7 bases at J, with 6 bases in the middle. CDR3 DNA sequence: TGTGCCAGCAGCCAAGATCGGCGGACCCAGTACTTC. Amino acids: CASSQDRRTQYF.

This clonotype was seen just once. The chain carries TRBV7-9 and TRBJ1-1; D uncertain. The CDR3 sequence is 14 residues long. The germline gives CDR1 SEHNR, CDR2 FQNEAQ (reference sequence). Deletions cut 4 bases from V and 4 bases from J, with 13 bases between. The CDR3 DNA sequence: TGTGCCAGCAGCTCCTTCTATGGTGGCACTGAAGCTTTCTTT. Its translation: CASSSFYGGTEAFF. The whole variable domain, filled in from reference TRBV7-9 and TRBJ1-1, reads DTGVSQNPRHKITKRGQNVTFRCDPISEHNRLYWYRQTLGQGPEFLTYFQNEAQLEKSRLLSDRFSAERPKGSFSTLEIQRTEQGDSAMYLCASSSFYGGTEAFFGQGTRLTVV.

This clonotype has ten or more counts. The V call is TRBV9, the J call TRBJ2-1, with 12 bases identical to TRBD2. This CDR3 is 16 amino acids long. V gave up 0 bases and J gave up 7 bases; unmatched junction bases: 5. The germline V gene has CDR1 SGDLS and CDR2 YYNGEE. The CDR3 loop is CASSVGLAGVDNEQFF. The CDR3 nucleotides read TGTGCCAGCAGCGTAGGACTAGCGGGAGTGGATAATGAGCAGTTCTTC.

The chain joins TRBV5-1 to TRBJ2-5, with D possibly matching TRBD2 (5 bases). V was shortened by 4 bases and J by 5 bases, with 18 bases between the two germline ends. CDR1 and CDR2 (germline): SGHRS, YFSETQ. The CDR3 totals 15 residues. The CDR3 nucleotides read TGCGCCAGCAGCACACAAACTAGGGTTCCGGAGACCCAGTACTTC. The encoded protein is CASSTQTRVPETQYF.

This clonotype appeared a few times. The V and J genes are TRBV13 and TRBJ2-7; D is uncertain. The CDR3 consists of 16 residues. Looked up from germline, CDR1 is PRHDT and CDR2 is FYEKMQ (reference sequence). The V gene lost 6 bases and the J gene lost 0 bases, with 18 bases spanning the gap. CDR3 protein: CASSSLTGPTSYEQYF. For the CDR3, the DNA is TGTGCCAGCAGTTCTTTGACCGGGCCTACCTCCTACGAGCAGTACTTC.